The 11 T cell receptor beta chains in this list originate from one sample, sequenced in a study of cytomegalovirus exposure and HLA in healthy donors. Here immunoSEQ multiplex PCR was the method, and the copy in TCRdb shows in-frame clones only, minus some. The sample includes 250,000 to 300,000 clones, about 86% of them seen just once. The sample taken for sequencing was PBMCs. Source of these receptors: a woman aged 18-29 years in good health and CMV-seronegative.

The chain couples TRBV18 to TRBJ1-2; D is uncertain. The CDR3 has 14 amino acids. V was shortened by 0 bases and J by 1 base, with 6 bases between the two germline ends. Germline CDR1 and CDR2: KGHSH and LQKENI. In DNA form, the CDR3 reads TGTGCCAGCTCACCACCTGGTAGTAACTATGGCTACACCTTC. It codes for CASSPPGSNYGYTF.

The genes are TRBV30 and TRBJ2-7; D possibly corresponds to TRBD1 (6 bases). CDR3 size: 14 residues. CDR1 is GTSNPN and CDR2 is SVGIG in the germline V gene (reference sequence). V was clipped by 3 bases and J by 3 bases, with 15 bases between them. The CDR3 sequence: CAWSVTGLVYEQYF. The DNA for the CDR3 is TGTGCCTGGAGCGTAACAGGGTTGGTCTACGAGCAGTACTTC.

V usage is TRBV6-6 and J usage is TRBJ1-5; TRBD1 matches 11 bases. Germline V gene lookup returns CDR1 MNHNY and CDR2 SVGAGI (reference sequence). With V trimmed by 6 bases and J by 5 bases, 9 bases remained unmatched. The CDR3 covers 16 residues. As DNA, the CDR3 is TGTGCCAGCAGGTCTCGGACAGGGGGCTTGGATCAGCCCCAGCATTTT. Protein sequence: CASRSRTGGLDQPQHF.

The chain links TRBV6-6 to TRBJ2-7, with D perhaps matching TRBD1 (6 bases). The CDR3 is made up of 12 amino acids. V was clipped by 6 bases and J by 3 bases, with 9 bases between them. Per the germline V gene, CDR1 is MNHNY and CDR2 is SVGAGI (reference sequence). The CDR3: CASRETGYEQYF. The DNA of the CDR3 is TGTGCCAGCAGGGAGACAGGCTACGAGCAGTACTTC.

This clone occurred once. The rearrangement joins TRBV6-5 to TRBJ2-7, with D possibly matching TRBD1 (5 bases). Germline V gives CDR1 MNHEY, CDR2 SVGAGI. The CDR3 loop spans 14 amino acids. V shed 2 bases and J shed 4 bases, with 12 bases lying between them. CDR3 DNA: TGTGCCAGCAGTTACGTGACAGTACCTTACGAGCAGTACTTC. It specifies CASSYVTVPYEQYF.

V usage is TRBV29-1 and J usage is TRBJ2-3, with D possibly matching TRBD2 (6 bases). The CDR3 loop spans 13 amino acids. V lost 6 bases to trimming and J lost 2 bases, with 12 bases between them. Germline CDR1 SQVTM, CDR2 ANQGSEA. The CDR3: CSVTSGLTDTQYF. In DNA form, the CDR3 reads TGCAGCGTGACCTCGGGACTCACAGATACGCAGTATTTT.

The chain is built from TRBV18 and TRBJ1-1, with no clear D. This CDR3 is built from 15 residues. Germline loops: CDR1 KGHSH, CDR2 LQKENI. Trimming cost V 6 bases and J 1 base, with 15 bases left between them. The CDR3 loop reads CASSPNGLTNTEAFF. The CDR3 bases are TGTGCCAGCTCCCCCAACGGGTTAACGAACACTGAAGCTTTCTTT. Supplemented by reference TRBV18 and TRBJ1-1, the full variable domain reads NAGVMQNPRHLVRRRGQEARLRCSPMKGHSHVYWYRQLPEEGLKFMVYLQKENIIDESGMPKERFSAEFPKEGPSILRIQQVVRGDSAAYFCASSPNGLTNTEAFFGQGTRLTVV.

The chain couples TRBV10-1 to TRBJ2-1, with D perhaps matching TRBD2 (5 bases). This CDR3 has 11 residues. Germline V gene lookup returns CDR1 WNHNN and CDR2 SYGVQD (reference sequence). Trimming took off 7 bases at V and 5 bases at J, with 6 bases between the two ends. The CDR3 DNA reads TGCGCCAGCAAAGCGGACAATGAGCAGTTCTTC. It specifies CASKADNEQFF.

The rearrangement uses TRBV2 and TRBJ2-5; 9 bases match TRBD1. CDR1 and CDR2 from the germline V gene are SNHLY and FYNNEI. The CDR3 consists of 14 residues. V lost 4 bases and J lost 2; bases outside the gene matches: 2. The CDR3 nucleotides are TGTGCCAGCAGTGGAGGACAGGGGCAAGAGACCCAGTACTTC. This translates into CASSGGQGQETQYF.

CDR3 sequence: CASSLQGAGTDTQYF. The CDR3 DNA follows: TGTGCCAGCAGTCTACAGGGGGCCGGCACAGATACGCAGTATTTT. The chain joins TRBV6-4 to TRBJ2-3; 9 nucleotides match TRBD1. The J segment lost 1 base and the V segment lost 5 bases, leaving 4 bases of the junction unmatched. The V gene's germline CDR1 is MRHNA and CDR2 SNTAGT. This CDR3 spans 15 amino acids.

In regard to this clone: Germline is not matched at one junction end, which may reflect a read error. The chain combines TRBV13 with TRBJ2-1, with D tentatively TRBD2 (5 bases). The CDR3 totals 11 residues. Germline V CDR1 and CDR2: PRHDT, FYEKMQ (reference sequence). CDR3 amino acids: CASSLLEGRLF. In DNA form, the CDR3 reads TGTGCCAGCAGCTTGCTAGAGGGTCGCCTCTTC.